This T cell receptor beta chain was retrieved from a study of molecular identifiers for immune sequencing clone quantification. Across the study: Replicate RNA came from about 20,000 or 100,000 naive CD8 cells and was split five ways, and four parts were sequenced.

The count of this clonotype is one. TCRdb re-derived calls from the PCR reads in MiXCR, one entry per CDR3 protein. In the table there are 60,000 to 65,000 distinct CDR3 sequences, approximately 18% of which are singletons. Germline values: CDR1 DFQATT, CDR2 SNEGSKA (reference sequence). The CDR3 extends over 14 amino acids. The V end was cut by 0 bases, the J end by 5 bases, with 11 bases between. The V gene is TRBV20-1, the J gene TRBJ1-5; D is ambiguous. Sequenced input: naive CD8+ T cells from blood, with Jurkat cell RNA spiked in. Subset: FACS-sorted CD8+CD4-CCR7+CD45RA+ naive T cells. The TCR originated in a human donor in good health. Some libraries in this study had Jurkat cell RNA spiked in. CDR3 nucleotides: TGCAGTGCTAGAGATAGGATCGGAGATCAGCCCCAGCATTTT. The encoded protein is CSARDRIGDQPQHF.